The sample holds many counts of the clone carrying this T cell receptor (beta chain). Its antigen is undetermined. Within a library made for alpha chains, this beta chain is off target, and its count is uninformative. The junction had 20 bases not matched to a gene; V was cut back by 3 bases and J by 9 bases. CDR1 and CDR2 from the germline V gene are LGHDT and YNNKEL (reference sequence). The CDR3 loop spans 19 amino acids. The time point denotes: sample taken at primary tumor resection. Samples were donated by 72 untreated early-stage non-small cell lung cancer patients. The data derive from a study of spatial heterogeneity in lung cancer. Across the whole study: Beta-chain sequences were consistently detected more often than alpha-chain sequences. For tumor regions, TCR transcript counts showed a strong correlation with a T cell module score derived from matched bulk RNA-seq.

TCRdb analysed the 5' RACE reads with MiXCR anew, one entry per CDR3 protein. Of 17,000 or so distinct CDR3 sequences listed, 6.2% are singletons. Whole-study findings and limits: Tumor mutation count correlated with how many alpha and beta TCRs expanded intratumorally.

Material: lung tumor tissue, obtained at surgery. This TCR was recovered from a male donor with early-stage non-small cell lung cancer. V usage is TRBV3-1 and J usage is TRBJ2-1; 10 positions match TRBD2. CDR3 amino acids: CASSQGRPSSGSSLSEQFF. In DNA form, the CDR3 reads TGTGCCAGCAGCCAGGGCCGACCTTCTAGCGGGAGTTCCTTAAGTGAGCAGTTCTTC.